Included here is one T cell receptor beta chain sequence, with context. This sample was included in a study of blood T cell repertoires in COVID-19. Background on the study: The United States, Italy and Spain supplied acute and convalescent COVID-19 samples. T cells, B-cell-depleted T cells, or PBMCs supplied cDNA or gDNA.

Germline CDR1 and CDR2: DFQATT and SNEGSKA (reference sequence). The CDR3 length is 13 residues. Deletions cut 3 bases from V and 2 bases from J, with 10 bases between. Original processing methods: Amplified reference gene primers provided the basis for estimating nucleated cell counts. Assay: immunoSEQ multiplex PCR; the TCRdb copy retains only in-frame clones and omits some. From that table come the V and J calls and clone size; the DNA was used to work out D and trimming. The repertoire has some 78,000 clones, 90% of them found once; the top ten carry 4.3%. The sequence came from a woman at least 80 years old with active or convalescent COVID-19. V usage is TRBV20-1 and J usage is TRBJ1-2; no reliable D call. Sequenced sample: peripheral blood. CDR3 loop: CSASSGPNYGYTF. CDR3 coding DNA: TGCAGTGCTAGTTCGGGTCCCAACTATGGCTACACCTTC.